The 24 T cell receptor beta chains below all came from one sample that was sequenced in a study of CD8 T cells in ankylosing spondylitis. Each CDR3 protein gets one entry after TCRdb re-called the 5' RACE reads with MiXCR. Of a few hundred thousand distinct CDR3 sequences listed, about 20% were seen once; the top ten hold about a third. Sequences were obtained from blood, either unsorted or a sorted T cell fraction (not recorded which). The source is a male donor with ankylosing spondylitis or in good health (not recorded which).

This clonotype was seen a few times. V gene TRBV6-4 combines with J gene TRBJ2-4, with 12 bases identical to TRBD2. Germline CDR1 reads MRHNA; CDR2 reads SNTAGT. The CDR3 has 20 amino acids. Trimming took 4 bases from V and 7 from J; bases not matched to a gene: 20. The CDR3 bases are TGTGCCAGCAGTGGCTTACTAGCGGGAGGTGTCGACTTTTATCAGAACATTCAGTACTTC. This translates into CASSGLLAGGVDFYQNIQYF.

In this sample, this clonotype turned up a few times. The chain recombines TRBV20-1 with TRBJ2-7; 10 bases are a match to TRBD1. This CDR3 is built from 16 residues. CDR1 is DFQATT and CDR2 is SNEGSKA in the germline V gene (reference sequence). V lost 0 bases to trimming and J lost 6 bases; unmatched junction nucleotides: 11. This CDR3 reads CSARDLTGQGIFEQYF. CDR3 nucleotide sequence: TGCAGTGCTAGAGATCTAACGGGACAGGGGATTTTCGAGCAGTACTTC.

The chain couples TRBV20-1 to TRBJ2-7; TRBD2 matches 10 bases. CDR1 DFQATT and CDR2 SNEGSKA come from the germline V gene (reference sequence). CDR3 length equals 15 residues. Trimming cost V 3 bases and J 5 bases; bases outside gene matches: 10. CDR3 sequence (DNA): TGCAGTGCTAGGGGCCCTAGCGGGAGTAGTCACGAGCAGTACTTC. Translating it yields CSARGPSGSSHEQYF.

J is TRBJ2-1 and V is TRBV19, with a possible D match to TRBD2 (5 bases). Germline CDR1 LNHDA, CDR2 SQIVND (reference sequence). This CDR3 has 15 residues. The germline V and J ends were trimmed by 1 base and 2 bases, with 9 bases remaining between them. The CDR3 loop reads CASSIGGFTYNEQFF. DNA of the CDR3: TGTGCCAGTAGTATAGGCGGGTTTACCTACAATGAGCAGTTCTTC.

The V call is TRBV11-2, the J call TRBJ2-5; 11 nucleotides align to TRBD2. Germline V lookup: CDR1 SGHAT, CDR2 FQNNGV. The length of the CDR3 is 17 residues. Trimming cost V 1 base and J 5 bases; bases outside gene matches: 9. CDR3: CASSLVGSSGRQETQYF. The CDR3 DNA follows: TGTGCCAGCAGCTTAGTAGGTTCTAGCGGGAGGCAGGAGACCCAGTACTTC.

This clonotype was detected only a few times. The chain carries TRBV5-1 and TRBJ2-7; 7 bases are shared with TRBD1. The CDR3 is 17 amino acids. Germline V gene data show CDR1 as SGHRS and CDR2 as YFSETQ. The J segment lost 0 bases and the V segment lost 1 base, leaving 10 bases of the junction unmatched. The CDR3 nucleotides read TGCGCCAGCAGCTTGTGGGACAGCACCCGTAGCTCCTACGAGCAGTACTTC. It is translated as CASSLWDSTRSSYEQYF.

The chain uses TRBV4-1 and TRBJ2-1; 7 positions agree with TRBD2. Trimming took 0 bases from V and 5 from J; bases not matched to a gene: 4. This CDR3 has 15 residues. Per the germline V gene, CDR1 is MGHRA and CDR2 is YSYEKL. The CDR3 coding sequence is TGCGCCAGCAGCCAAGAAGCGGGGACCAACAATGAGCAGTTCTTC. It translates to CASSQEAGTNNEQFF.

This clonotype appeared a few times. The rearrangement links TRBV4-1 to TRBJ1-5, with 12 bases that match TRBD1. Germline values: CDR1 MGHRA, CDR2 YSYEKL. This CDR3 contains 19 residues. The junction had 10 bases not matched to a gene; V was cut back by 1 base and J by 3 bases. Here the CDR3 reads CASSQGPGQGAKDNQPQHF. CDR3 in DNA: TGCGCCAGCAGCCAAGGTCCGGGACAGGGGGCAAAGGACAATCAGCCCCAGCATTTT.

This clonotype was detected a few times. The chain joins TRBV29-1 to TRBJ1-1, with D possibly TRBD1 on 5 matching bases. Germline V gene data show CDR1 as SQVTM and CDR2 as ANQGSEA. This CDR3 region has 12 residues. With 6 bases removed from V and 0 bases from J, the gap between germline ends came to 8 bases. The CDR3 DNA sequence: TGCAGCGTGGACACTGTGAACACTGAAGCTTTCTTT. It encodes CSVDTVNTEAFF.

V and J are TRBV9 and TRBJ2-3, with 14 bases lining up with TRBD2. The length of the CDR3 is 16 residues. Trimming removed 3 bases from V and 6 bases from J; junction bases left unmatched: 6. Germline assignment: CDR1 SGDLS and CDR2 YYNGEE. The CDR3 DNA reads as TGTGCCAGCAGCGAGGGACTAGCGGGAGTAGGCGATACGCAGTATTTT. This translates into CASSEGLAGVGDTQYF.

This clonotype was seen a handful of times. V usage is TRBV4-3 and J usage is TRBJ2-7, with a weak D call TRBD1 (5 bases). The CDR3 totals 15 residues. CDR1 is LGHNA and CDR2 is YSLEER in the germline V gene. Trimming removed 1 base at V and 0 bases at J, with 10 bases between. The CDR3 loop reads CASSQVTGVSYEQYF. The CDR3 DNA is TGCGCCAGCAGCCAAGTCACAGGTGTCTCCTACGAGCAGTACTTC.

This clonotype has at least ten counts. The rearrangement joins TRBV4-2 to TRBJ2-5, with a weak D call TRBD2 (5 bases). The CDR3 contains 14 residues. V lost 2 bases to trimming and J lost 1 base, with 8 bases between them. Germline V gene data show CDR1 as LGHNA and CDR2 as YNFKEQ. Here the CDR3 reads CASSQPGVQETQYF. The CDR3 DNA reads TGTGCCAGCAGCCAACCCGGGGTCCAAGAGACCCAGTACTTC.

This clonotype was counted a few times. V usage is TRBV4-1 and J usage is TRBJ1-5; D not certain. Deletions cut 4 bases from V and 3 bases from J, with 10 bases between. CDR1 and CDR2 from the germline V gene are MGHRA and YSYEKL. This CDR3 contains 14 residues. CDR3 DNA: TGCGCCAGCAGCCTTGACCAGGACAATCAGCCCCAGCATTTT. Encoded protein: CASSLDQDNQPQHF.

This chain connects TRBV24-1 to TRBJ1-5, with D possibly matching TRBD1 (6 bases). CDR1 KGHDR and CDR2 SFDVKD come from the germline V gene. CDR3 size: 15 residues. Trimming pared 9 bases from V and 8 bases from J, leaving 22 bases between. Here the CDR3 reads CATSPRYRVVEPQHF. DNA of the CDR3: TGTGCCACCTCACCACGGTACAGGGTCGTGGAGCCCCAGCATTTT.

The chain couples TRBV7-9 to TRBJ2-3; no reliable D call. This CDR3 comprises 13 residues. CDR1 is SEHNR and CDR2 is FQNEAQ in the germline V gene (reference sequence). The V and J ends lost 0 bases and 4 bases respectively, with 5 bases between them. The CDR3, as DNA: TGTGCCAGCAGCTTAGCGGAGTCAGATACGCAGTATTTT. Translation: CASSLAESDTQYF.

The rearrangement links TRBV5-1 to TRBJ2-1, with 12 bases that match TRBD2. Germline values: CDR1 SGHRS, CDR2 YFSETQ. This CDR3 spans 22 amino acids. V dropped 0 bases and J dropped 0; count of bases not matched to a gene: 16. CDR3 DNA: TGCGCCAGCAGCTTGGTGGGGGACAGGGGAACTAGCGGGAGGACCTCCTACAATGAGCAGTTCTTC. It specifies CASSLVGDRGTSGRTSYNEQFF.

The DNA for the CDR3 is TGTGCCAGCAGCTCAGACTTGGCGAACGATCTCTCCTACAATGAGCAGTTCTTC. This translates into CASSSDLANDLSYNEQFF. The rearrangement uses TRBV11-2 and TRBJ2-1; unclear D gene. Per the germline V gene, CDR1 is SGHAT and CDR2 is FQNNGV. The CDR3 runs 18 residues. The V and J ends lost 4 bases and 0 bases respectively, with 19 bases between them.

This clonotype was seen at least ten times. The CDR3, as DNA: TGTGCCACCAGCAGAGATCTAGGGACAGGGGGTCGCGATGAGCAGTTCTTC. It is translated as CATSRDLGTGGRDEQFF. The genes are TRBV15 and TRBJ2-1, with 11 bases that match TRBD1. Germline trimming cut 0 bases from V and 8 bases from J; bases unmatched to any gene: 9. Germline V lookup: CDR1 LNHNV, CDR2 YYDKDF (reference sequence). This CDR3 is 17 amino acids long.

This clonotype appeared once. The chain is built from TRBV6-2 or TRBV6-3 and TRBJ2-1; tentative D call: TRBD1 (5 bases). The CDR3 spans 16 residues. The germline CDR1 and CDR2 sequences are MNHEY and SVGEGT. Trimming cost V 0 bases and J 2 bases, with 11 bases left between them. The CDR3 here is CASSYSGEGAYNEQFF. In DNA, the CDR3 is TGTGCCAGCAGTTACTCAGGGGAAGGGGCCTACAATGAGCAGTTCTTC.

This clonotype has ten or more counts. CDR3 in amino acids: CSVAGEQGSYEQYF. CDR3 in DNA: TGCAGCGTTGCCGGCGAACAGGGGTCCTACGAGCAGTACTTC. The V and J genes are TRBV29-1 and TRBJ2-7, with 7 bases identical to TRBD1. There are 14 residues in the CDR3. V lost 4 bases to trimming and J lost 1 base; unmatched junction nucleotides: 7. Germline V CDR1 and CDR2: SQVTM, ANQGSEA.

This chain links TRBV6-5 with TRBJ2-6; no clear D. The CDR3 has 18 residues. CDR1 and CDR2 (germline): MNHEY, SVGAGI. Trimming pared 4 bases from V and 0 bases from J, leaving 16 bases between. The CDR3 DNA reads TGTGCCAGCAGTTCAGCAACACTCGTGGGCTCTGGGGCCAACGTCCTGACTTTC. This translates into CASSSATLVGSGANVLTF.

The rearrangement links TRBV4-1 to TRBJ2-5; 7 bases align to TRBD2. The CDR3 covers 14 residues. With 0 bases clipped from V and 4 bases from J, the junction kept 2 bases outside the gene matches. From germline, CDR1 is MGHRA and CDR2 YSYEKL. CDR3 amino acids: CASSQESGTETQYF. The CDR3 coding sequence is TGCGCCAGCAGCCAAGAGAGCGGGACAGAGACCCAGTACTTC.

This clonotype was recorded a few times. This sequence joins TRBV11-2 and TRBJ2-1, with 7 bases matching TRBD1. The CDR3 is made up of 14 amino acids. The V gene end was trimmed by 3 bases and the J gene end by 4 bases; junction bases not matched to a gene: 3. The germline gives CDR1 SGHAT, CDR2 FQNNGV. The CDR3 coding sequence is TGTGCCAGCAGCTTCGGGACAGAGTACAATGAGCAGTTCTTC. Translated, it gives CASSFGTEYNEQFF.

The chain carries TRBV5-1 and TRBJ2-7; 8 bases match TRBD1. CDR3 length: 16 amino acids. V shed 2 bases, J shed 2 bases, and the junction held 9 bases outside the gene matches. The V gene's germline CDR1 is SGHRS and CDR2 YFSETQ. The CDR3 region is CASSLGLRTGTYEQYF. Here the CDR3 DNA reads TGCGCCAGCAGCTTAGGGCTCCGGACAGGGACCTACGAGCAGTACTTC.